Presented here are 20 T cell receptor beta chains from one specimen sequenced in a study of blood T cell repertoires in COVID-19. TCRdb keeps only in-frame clones here, not all; method: immunoSEQ multiplex PCR. The sample shows over 150,000 clones, 65% to 85% of them seen only once. Specimen: peripheral blood. These TCRs come from a woman of 80 years or more with active or convalescent COVID-19.

This clone has only one observation. J is TRBJ2-2 and V is TRBV30, with TRBD2 matching 7 bases. This CDR3 is 11 amino acids long. V trimming: 4 bases; J trimming: 15 bases; junction bases outside the gene matches: 8. Germline CDR1 reads GTSNPN; CDR2 reads SVGIG (reference sequence). The CDR3 DNA is TGTGCCTGGACGGGGGGTCGAAAAATGTTTTTT. Translation: CAWTGGRKMFF.

The chain joins TRBV4-3 to TRBJ1-5; no reliable D call. Germline loops: CDR1 LGHNA, CDR2 YSLEER. Trimming cost V 1 base and J 9 bases, with 13 bases left between them. The CDR3 extends over 14 amino acids. CDR3: CASSQVELVGPQHF. CDR3 coding DNA: TGCGCCAGCAGCCAAGTTGAGTTGGTTGGGCCCCAGCATTTT.

This chain connects TRBV28 to TRBJ1-2, with unresolved D. The CDR3 spans 13 residues. The V gene's germline CDR1 is MDHEN and CDR2 SYDVKM. V was cut by 6 bases and J by 4 bases, with 12 bases left in between. CDR3: CASRPPQPYGYTF. The CDR3, as DNA: TGTGCCAGCAGACCACCACAACCCTATGGCTACACCTTC.

The genes are TRBV5-6 and TRBJ2-5; 8 bases are a match to TRBD1. The CDR3 contains 11 residues. Germline CDR1 and CDR2: SGHDT and YYEEEE. J gave up 9 bases and V 4 bases, and 2 bases lay outside the gene matches. CDR3 DNA sequence: TGTGCCAGCAGCCAGACAGGGGCCCAGTACTTC. This codes for CASSQTGAQYF.

The chain couples TRBV7-2 to TRBJ1-6; the D gene is possibly TRBD1 (5 bases). The V end lost 1 base, the J end lost 3 bases, and 16 bases lay between the germline ends. Germline V lookup: CDR1 SGHTA, CDR2 FQGNSA. This CDR3 region has 18 residues. CDR3 region: CASSLVHLGGFYNSPLHF. The CDR3 region has the DNA TGTGCCAGCAGCTTAGTCCACCTGGGGGGGTTCTATAATTCACCCCTCCACTTT.

This clone appeared a single time. The V gene is TRBV3-1 (or the pseudogene TRBV3-2), the J gene TRBJ1-4, with no clear D. Deletions cut 4 bases from V and 6 bases from J, with 15 bases between. The CDR3 is 15 amino acids. The V gene's germline CDR1 is LGHDT and CDR2 YNNKEL (reference sequence). The CDR3 here is CASSLSGLGDEKLFF. CDR3 sequence (DNA): TGTGCCAGCAGCCTGAGCGGGCTGGGCGATGAAAAACTGTTTTTT.

This clone was recorded only once. This rearrangement joins TRBV11-2 to TRBJ2-7; perhaps TRBD1 as D (6 bases). There are 18 residues in the CDR3. Germline loops: CDR1 SGHAT, CDR2 FQNNGV. V lost 0 bases to trimming and J lost 0 bases, with 18 bases between them. As DNA, the CDR3 is TGTGCCAGCAGCTTAGATCACCTCGGGGACACCCTCTCCTACGAGCAGTACTTC. It encodes CASSLDHLGDTLSYEQYF.

Comments on this clone: The same CDR3 also results from other DNA sequences found in this sample. V usage is TRBV29-1 and J usage is TRBJ1-1; 9 positions match TRBD1. Germline V CDR1 and CDR2: SQVTM, ANQGSEA. The length of the CDR3 is 13 residues. Germline trimming cut 6 bases from V and 2 bases from J; bases unmatched to any gene: 4. In DNA, the CDR3 is TGCAGCGTGGGACAGGGTACTAACACTGAAGCTTTCTTT. Protein: CSVGQGTNTEAFF.

This sequence joins TRBV6-1 and TRBJ2-3; 9 bases are shared with TRBD2. CDR3 length: 13 residues. CDR1 and CDR2 from the germline V gene are MNHNS and SASEGT. Germline trimming cut 5 bases from V and 5 bases from J; bases unmatched to any gene: 2. Here the CDR3 DNA reads TGTGCCAGCAGTTTTAGCGGGGGAGATACGCAGTATTTT. This gives the protein CASSFSGGDTQYF.

The V call is TRBV9, the J call TRBJ1-2, with 7 bases aligning to TRBD1. Germline CDR1 reads SGDLS; CDR2 reads YYNGEE. This CDR3 is built from 15 residues. V was clipped by 3 bases and J by 0 bases; unmatched bases: 5. Written as DNA, the CDR3 is TGTGCCAGCAGCGGGGGGACAGCCTCTAACTATGGCTACACCTTC. Encoded protein: CASSGGTASNYGYTF. The full variable domain, completed using reference TRBV9 and TRBJ1-2, is DSGVTQTPKHLITATGQRVTLRCSPRSGDLSVYWYQQSLDQGLQFLIQYYNGEERAKGNILERFSAQQFPDLHSELNLSSLELGDSALYFCASSGGTASNYGYTFGSGTRLTVV.

This chain joins TRBV13 and TRBJ1-2, with TRBD1 identical over 10 bases. CDR1 is PRHDT and CDR2 is FYEKMQ in the germline V gene (reference sequence). The CDR3 runs 14 residues. After removal of 5 bases from V and 4 bases from J, the junction contained 4 bases not matched to a gene. CDR3 coding DNA: TGTGCCAGCAGCCCACGGGACAGGGGCTATGGCTACACCTTC. It is translated as CASSPRDRGYGYTF.

This clone has a single count. The rearrangement links TRBV10-3 to TRBJ1-1; TRBD1 agrees at 7 bases. The CDR3 covers 14 residues. J gave up 6 bases and V 0 bases, and 4 bases lay outside the gene matches. Per the germline V gene, CDR1 is ENHRY and CDR2 is SYGVKD. The CDR3 bases are TGTGCCATCAGTGAGTCGACAGGGTACGCTGAAGCTTTCTTT. The encoded protein is CAISESTGYAEAFF.

This rearrangement joins TRBV11-3 to TRBJ1-1; D is possibly TRBD1 (6 bases). CDR1 is SGHNT, CDR2 YENEEA, per germline. V lost 5 bases to trimming and J lost 0 bases, with 10 bases between them. The CDR3 covers 14 residues. This chain's CDR3 is CASSRQGMNTEAFF. The CDR3, as DNA: TGTGCCAGCAGCCGCCAGGGGATGAACACTGAAGCTTTCTTT.

This clone was observed a single time. This sequence joins TRBV3-1 (or the pseudogene TRBV3-2) and TRBJ2-5; 8 bases are shared with TRBD1. Germline loops: CDR1 LGHDT, CDR2 YNNKEL (reference sequence). J was trimmed by 5 bases and V by 1 base; bases with no gene match: 6. This CDR3 contains 15 residues. The CDR3 DNA sequence: TGTGCCAGCAGCCAAGTCCAGGGGGCACGGGAGACCCAGTACTTC. Amino acid sequence: CASSQVQGARETQYF.

The genes are TRBV6-1 and TRBJ1-2; 7 positions agree with TRBD1. The trim removed 3 bases at V and 4 bases at J, leaving 5 bases unmatched. This CDR3 spans 14 amino acids. The V gene's germline CDR1 is MNHNS and CDR2 SASEGT. The CDR3 DNA sequence: TGTGCCAGCAGTGAGTCGGGACAGTTCTATGGCTACACCTTC. This gives the protein CASSESGQFYGYTF.

This clone was counted between two and nine times. This chain joins TRBV28 and TRBJ2-7; the D gene is possibly TRBD2 (5 bases). CDR3 length: 14 residues. From germline, CDR1 is MDHEN and CDR2 SYDVKM. V was cut by 6 bases and J by 3 bases, with 15 bases left in between. The CDR3 region is CASSAPGLNYEQYF. The CDR3 DNA reads TGTGCCAGCAGCGCCCCAGGACTCAACTACGAGCAGTACTTC.

This clone was seen more than once but under ten times. V gene TRBV7-8 combines with J gene TRBJ1-2; D call uncertain. The CDR3 sequence is 14 residues long. V was clipped by 5 bases and J by 0 bases, with 10 bases between them. CDR1 is SGHVS and CDR2 is FQNEAQ in the germline V gene. CDR3 sequence reads: CASSAQTTNYGYTF. The CDR3 nucleotides read TGTGCCAGCAGCGCCCAAACAACTAACTATGGCTACACCTTC.

The CDR3 region has the DNA TGCAGCACCGCCGGGCAGGGCACCGGGGAGCTGTTTTTT. This encodes CSTAGQGTGELFF. V is TRBV29-1 and J is TRBJ2-2; a possible D gene is TRBD1 (5 bases). The germline V and J ends were trimmed by 8 bases and 4 bases, with 14 bases remaining between them. Germline-derived CDR1 and CDR2 are SQVTM and ANQGSEA. The length of the CDR3 is 13 residues.

This clone was observed once. V gene TRBV3-1 (or the pseudogene TRBV3-2) combines with J gene TRBJ2-1; TRBD2 is a possible D gene (6 bases). This CDR3 comprises 13 residues. Per the germline V gene, CDR1 is LGHDT and CDR2 is YNNKEL (reference sequence). V dropped 4 bases and J dropped 6 bases, with 10 bases sitting between them. CDR3: CASSLGRGNEQFF. The CDR3 DNA reads TGTGCCAGCAGCCTGGGGCGGGGCAATGAGCAGTTCTTC.

The chain has TRBV5-5 and TRBJ1-2; no clear D. Germline V gene data show CDR1 as SGHKS and CDR2 as YYEKEE (reference sequence). Trimming cost V 1 base and J 0 bases, with 7 bases left between them. The CDR3 runs to 14 residues. DNA of the CDR3: TGTGCCAGCAGCTTGATAACAGCTAACTATGGCTACACCTTC. Protein product: CASSLITANYGYTF. The full variable domain, its missing parts supplied by reference TRBV5-5 and TRBJ1-2, is DAGVTQSPTHLIKTRGQQVTLRCSPISGHKSVSWYQQVLGQGPQFIFQYYEKEERGRGNFPDRFSARQFPNYSSELNVNALLLGDSALYLCASSLITANYGYTFGSGTRLTVV.